Below are 17 T cell receptor beta chains sequenced from a single sample in a study of shared clonotypes between healthy human individuals (dated by TCRdb to between 2020 and 2021). CD8 naive samples were obtained by positive selection for CCR7 among CD45RO-negative cells, yielding a CD45RA+CCR7+ population from which TemRA cells were excluded. The library was built by means of the immunoSEQ multiplex PCR assay. In its TCRdb copy, this immuneACCESS table keeps in-frame sequences only and misses some clones. Where compared with another copy, unresolved V genes explain less than half of these, and the others have no known cause. The sample table contains some 2 million clones; only one count was recorded for about 95% of them. In total, the top ten clones hold around 1.2% of the sample. The source material was naive CD8+ T cells sorted from blood. What this sample's cell subset or site label stands for: CD45RA+CCR7+. The receptors originated from a man aged 18 to 29 in good health.

The rearrangement links TRBV30 to TRBJ1-2; TRBD1 is a possible D gene (5 bases). Trimming took off 7 bases at V and 7 bases at J, with 16 bases between the two ends. CDR1 and CDR2 from the germline V gene are GTSNPN and SVGIG (reference sequence). The length of the CDR3 is 12 residues. CDR3 in amino acids: CASFGAGGGYTF. The CDR3 DNA reads as TGTGCCTCTTTTGGGGCAGGTGGTGGCTACACCTTC. The entire variable domain, with the rest obtained from reference TRBV30 and TRBJ1-2, is as follows: SQTIHQWPATLVQPVGSPLSLECTVEGTSNPNLYWYRQAAGRGLQLLFYSVGIGQISSEVPQNLSASRPQDRQFILSSKKLLLSDSGFYLCASFGAGGGYTFGSGTRLTVV.

A single count supports this clone. V and J are TRBV5-6 and TRBJ2-1; D might be TRBD2 (6 bases). This CDR3 is built from 14 residues. From germline, CDR1 is SGHDT and CDR2 YYEEEE. Trimming pared 3 bases from V and 4 bases from J, leaving 11 bases between. The CDR3 spells CASSSRDWYNEQFF. The CDR3 DNA reads as TGTGCCAGCAGCTCCCGGGACTGGTACAATGAGCAGTTCTTC.

The J gene is TRBJ1-2, the V gene TRBV19, with D maybe TRBD1 (5 bases). V was clipped by 5 bases and J by 8 bases, with 12 bases between them. In germline, CDR1 is LNHDA, CDR2 SQIVND (reference sequence). The CDR3 is 12 amino acids. CDR3 loop: CASSGGVEGYTF. Written as DNA, the CDR3 is TGTGCCAGTAGTGGAGGGGTTGAGGGCTACACCTTC.

A note on this clone: This specimen includes other DNA sequences encoding the same CDR3. The V call is TRBV9, the J call TRBJ2-2, with 9 bases matching TRBD2. The V gene's germline CDR1 is SGDLS and CDR2 YYNGEE. This CDR3 is built from 15 residues. V shed 2 bases, J shed 5 bases, and the junction held 4 bases outside the gene matches. CDR3 protein: CASSVSGRSTGELFF. The CDR3 nucleotides are TGTGCCAGCAGCGTTAGCGGGAGAAGTACCGGGGAGCTGTTTTTT.

This sequence joins TRBV29-1 and TRBJ2-7; TRBD1 is a possible D gene (6 bases). The CDR3 has 11 amino acids. Between the trimmed V and J ends, which lost 7 bases and 3 bases, there was a span of 10 bases. Germline loops: CDR1 SQVTM, CDR2 ANQGSEA. The CDR3 bases are TGCAGCGGAAAACAGGGCTACGAGCAGTACTTC. Encoded protein: CSGKQGYEQYF.

This chain joins TRBV4-1 and TRBJ2-1, with D possibly TRBD2 on 6 matching bases. Per germline, CDR1 MGHRA and CDR2 YSYEKL. V shed 0 bases and J shed 3 bases, with 12 bases lying between them. The CDR3 consists of 16 residues. The CDR3 DNA reads TGCGCCAGCAGCCAAGATCGGGGGAGGATCTACAATGAGCAGTTCTTC. This codes for CASSQDRGRIYNEQFF.

The chain couples TRBV14 to TRBJ2-7; 7 bases agree with TRBD2. Looked up from germline, CDR1 is SGHDN and CDR2 is FVKESK. There are 16 residues in the CDR3. After removal of 2 bases from V and 3 bases from J, the junction contained 10 bases not matched to a gene. The CDR3: CASSQQEGLKFYEQYF. CDR3 coding DNA: TGTGCCAGCAGCCAACAAGAGGGACTAAAATTCTACGAGCAGTACTTC.

DNA for the CDR3: TGCGCCAGCAGCCAGTACGACAGGCACCAGCATTTT. Translating it yields CASSQYDRHQHF. The chain uses TRBV4-3 and TRBJ1-5; possibly TRBD1 for D (6 bases). The CDR3 contains 12 residues. V was shortened by 3 bases and J by 12 bases, with 12 bases between the two germline ends. Germline V CDR1 and CDR2: LGHNA, YSLEER.

The chain recombines TRBV6-1 with TRBJ2-2; D not certain. Trimming left V 1 base short and J 3 bases short, with 0 bases between. The CDR3 runs to 12 residues. The V gene's germline CDR1 is MNHNS and CDR2 SASEGT. CDR3 sequence: CASSEDTGELFF. CDR3 nucleotide sequence: TGTGCCAGCAGTGAAGACACCGGGGAGCTGTTTTTT.

The chain carries TRBV6-1 and TRBJ2-7; 7 bases are shared with TRBD2. V lost 1 base to trimming and J lost 6 bases; unmatched junction nucleotides: 12. Per the germline V gene, CDR1 is MNHNS and CDR2 is SASEGT. The CDR3 runs to 16 residues. CDR3 DNA: TGTGCCAGCAGTGAAGGTGTGGGGACTACCTCATTCGAGCAGTACTTC. Its translation: CASSEGVGTTSFEQYF.

The V call is TRBV18, the J call TRBJ2-5; 10 bases agree with TRBD2. The CDR3 is 15 residues long. Germline V lookup: CDR1 KGHSH, CDR2 LQKENI. The ends lost 2 bases at V and 2 bases at J; junction bases unmatched: 2. The CDR3 region has the DNA TGTGCCAGCTCACCAGCTAGCGGGGGACAAGAGACCCAGTACTTC. It codes for CASSPASGGQETQYF.

The J gene is TRBJ1-1, the V gene TRBV30; D is unclear. This CDR3 spans 10 amino acids. Trimming left V 8 bases short and J 6 bases short, with 10 bases between. CDR1 GTSNPN and CDR2 SVGIG come from the germline V gene (reference sequence). Written as DNA, the CDR3 is TGTGCCCTAGGGAGGGCTGAAGCTTTCTTT. It translates to CALGRAEAFF.

The V and J genes are TRBV7-2 and TRBJ1-5; TRBD1 matches 9 bases. The CDR3 runs 16 residues. Germline V lookup: CDR1 SGHTA, CDR2 FQGNSA. V was clipped by 1 base and J by 5 bases; unmatched bases: 6. The DNA of the CDR3 is TGTGCCAGCAGCTTAGAGGGCGGGACAGGGTATCAGCCCCAGCATTTT. Protein: CASSLEGGTGYQPQHF. The full variable domain, its missing parts supplied by reference TRBV7-2 and TRBJ1-5, is GAGVSQSPSNKVTEKGKDVELRCDPISGHTALYWYRQSLGQGLEFLIYFQGNSAPDKSGLPSDRFSAERTGGSVSTLTIQRTQQEDSAVYLCASSLEGGTGYQPQHFGDGTRLSIL.

The table lists this clone with a count of one. The chain uses TRBV13 and TRBJ1-1, with TRBD1 as a possible D gene (5 bases). The CDR3 extends over 16 amino acids. Germline V gene data show CDR1 as PRHDT and CDR2 as FYEKMQ (reference sequence). The V end was cut by 5 bases, the J end by 3 bases, with 19 bases between. Here the CDR3 DNA reads TGTGCCAGCAGCCCACCCGCCGTGGGGGGGGACACTGAAGCTTTCTTT. Protein product: CASSPPAVGGDTEAFF. Using reference TRBV13 and TRBJ1-1 for the parts outside the CDR3, the full variable domain is AAGVIQSPRHLIKEKRETATLKCYPIPRHDTVYWYQQGPGQDPQFLISFYEKMQSDKGSIPDRFSAQQFSDYHSELNMSSLELGDSALYFCASSPPAVGGDTEAFFGQGTRLTVV.

The V gene is TRBV7-8, the J gene TRBJ2-7; TRBD1 matches 12 bases. The CDR3 sequence is 15 residues long. Trimming took 2 bases from V and 7 from J; bases not matched to a gene: 6. From germline, CDR1 is SGHVS and CDR2 FQNEAQ. The CDR3 here is CASSLRGTGGLEQYF. In DNA, the CDR3 is TGTGCCAGCAGCTTAAGAGGGACAGGGGGCCTTGAGCAGTACTTC.

V usage is TRBV4-3 and J usage is TRBJ2-3; D is undetermined. The CDR3 sequence is 17 residues long. V lost 0 bases, J lost 2 bases, and 15 bases lay in between. Germline loops: CDR1 LGHNA, CDR2 YSLEER. The CDR3 region has the DNA TGCGCCAGCAGCCAAGATTCGGTCGCGAGTCTCACAGATACGCAGTATTTT. It specifies CASSQDSVASLTDTQYF.

The chain combines TRBV28 with TRBJ2-5, with 14 bases that match TRBD2. V shed 2 bases, J shed 2 bases, and the junction held 10 bases outside the gene matches. Germline assignment: CDR1 MDHEN and CDR2 SYDVKM. The CDR3 has 19 amino acids. CDR3 sequence: CASSLGRLAGGPGQETQYF. The CDR3 DNA reads TGTGCCAGCAGTTTAGGGCGACTAGCGGGGGGGCCAGGGCAAGAGACCCAGTACTTC.